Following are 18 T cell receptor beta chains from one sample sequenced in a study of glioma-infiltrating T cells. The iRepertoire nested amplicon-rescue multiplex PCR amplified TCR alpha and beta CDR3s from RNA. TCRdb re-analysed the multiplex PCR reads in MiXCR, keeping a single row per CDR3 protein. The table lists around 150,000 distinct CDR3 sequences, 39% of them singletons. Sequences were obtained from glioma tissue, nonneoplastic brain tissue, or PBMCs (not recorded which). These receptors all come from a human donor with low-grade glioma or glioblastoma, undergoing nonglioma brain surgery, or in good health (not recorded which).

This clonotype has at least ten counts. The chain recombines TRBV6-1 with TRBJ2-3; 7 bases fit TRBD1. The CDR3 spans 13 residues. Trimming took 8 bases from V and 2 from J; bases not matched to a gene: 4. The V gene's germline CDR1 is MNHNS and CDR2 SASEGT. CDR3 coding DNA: TGTGCCAGCCGGACAGGTGTCACAGATACGCAGTATTTT. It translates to CASRTGVTDTQYF.

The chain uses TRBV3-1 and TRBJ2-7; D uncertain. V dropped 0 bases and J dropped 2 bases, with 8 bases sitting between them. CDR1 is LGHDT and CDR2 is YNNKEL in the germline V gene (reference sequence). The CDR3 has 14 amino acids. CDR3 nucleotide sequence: TGTGCCAGCAGCCAAGACACCGTGGCCTACGAGCAGTACTTC. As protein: CASSQDTVAYEQYF.

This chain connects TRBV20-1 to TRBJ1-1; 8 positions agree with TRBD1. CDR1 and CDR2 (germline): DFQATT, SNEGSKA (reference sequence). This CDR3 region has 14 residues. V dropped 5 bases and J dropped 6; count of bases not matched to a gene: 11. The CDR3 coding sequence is TGCAGTGCTCCCCCACCAGGACAGGGTTCTGAAGCTTTCTTT. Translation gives CSAPPPGQGSEAFF.

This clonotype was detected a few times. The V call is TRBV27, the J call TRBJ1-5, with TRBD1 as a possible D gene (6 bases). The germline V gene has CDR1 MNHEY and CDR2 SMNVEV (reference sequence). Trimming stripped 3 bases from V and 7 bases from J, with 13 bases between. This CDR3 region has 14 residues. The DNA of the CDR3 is TGTGCCAGCAGTTTCTCAGGGGTCGGGCAGCCCCAGCATTTT. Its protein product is CASSFSGVGQPQHF.

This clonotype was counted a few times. The DNA of the CDR3 is TGTGCCAGCACCGCCGGGGTCAGCTTCACAGATACGCAGTATTTT. Protein: CASTAGVSFTDTQYF. This chain uses TRBV6-1 with TRBJ2-3; possible D gene TRBD2, 5 bases. Deletions cut 7 bases from V and 2 bases from J, with 16 bases between. The CDR3 totals 15 residues. Germline-derived CDR1 and CDR2 are MNHNS and SASEGT.

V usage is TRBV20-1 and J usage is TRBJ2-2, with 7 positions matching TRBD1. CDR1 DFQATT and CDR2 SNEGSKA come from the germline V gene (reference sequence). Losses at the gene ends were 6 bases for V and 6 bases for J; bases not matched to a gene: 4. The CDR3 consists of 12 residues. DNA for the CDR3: TGCAGTGCGCAAGGGGGCCCCGGGGAGCTGTTTTTT. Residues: CSAQGGPGELFF.

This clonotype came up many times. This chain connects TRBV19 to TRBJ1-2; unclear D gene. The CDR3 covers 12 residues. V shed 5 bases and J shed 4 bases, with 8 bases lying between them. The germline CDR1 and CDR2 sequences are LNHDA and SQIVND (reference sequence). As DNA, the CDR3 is TGTGCCAGTAGTTGGGGAGGCTATGGCTACACCTTC. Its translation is CASSWGGYGYTF.

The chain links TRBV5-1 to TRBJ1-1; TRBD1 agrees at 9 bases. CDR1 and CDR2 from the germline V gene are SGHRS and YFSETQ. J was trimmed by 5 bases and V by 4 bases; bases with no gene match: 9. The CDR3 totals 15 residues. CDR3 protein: CASSDLGQGYTEAFF. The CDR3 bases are TGCGCCAGCAGCGACTTGGGACAGGGTTATACTGAAGCTTTCTTT.

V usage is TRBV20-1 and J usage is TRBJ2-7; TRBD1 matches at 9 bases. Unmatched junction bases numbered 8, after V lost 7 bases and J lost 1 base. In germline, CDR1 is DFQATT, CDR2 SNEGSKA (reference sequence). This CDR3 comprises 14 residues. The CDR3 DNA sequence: TGCAGTGGCAGACCCGGGACAGGGTCCTACGAGCAGTACTTC. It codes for CSGRPGTGSYEQYF.

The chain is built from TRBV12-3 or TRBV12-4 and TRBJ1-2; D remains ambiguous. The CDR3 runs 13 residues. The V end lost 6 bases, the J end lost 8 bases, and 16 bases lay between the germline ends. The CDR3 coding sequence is TGTGCCAGCAGCCCGACTCCCTCGAAAGGCTACACCTTC. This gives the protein CASSPTPSKGYTF.

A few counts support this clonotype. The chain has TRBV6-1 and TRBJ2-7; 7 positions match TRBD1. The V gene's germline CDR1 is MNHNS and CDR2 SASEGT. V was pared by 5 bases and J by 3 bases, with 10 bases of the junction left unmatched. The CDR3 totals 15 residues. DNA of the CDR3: TGTGCCAGCAGTTATGACAGGGTCGCCGTCTACGAGCAGTACTTC. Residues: CASSYDRVAVYEQYF.

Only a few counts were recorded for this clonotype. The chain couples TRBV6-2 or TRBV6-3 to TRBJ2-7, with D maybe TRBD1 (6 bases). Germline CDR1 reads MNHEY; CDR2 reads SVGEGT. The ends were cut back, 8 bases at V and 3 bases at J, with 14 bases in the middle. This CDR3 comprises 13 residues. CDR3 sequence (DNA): TGTGCCAGCCAGAGGGGACATAACTACGAGCAGTACTTC. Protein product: CASQRGHNYEQYF.

CDR3 bases: TGTGCCTGGAGTGTACTAGTGAACACTGAAGCTTTCTTT. It yields the protein CAWSVLVNTEAFF. V usage is TRBV30 and J usage is TRBJ1-1; unclear D gene. The CDR3 is made up of 13 amino acids. Germline CDR1 reads GTSNPN; CDR2 reads SVGIG (reference sequence). V lost 0 bases and J lost 0, with 5 bases in between.

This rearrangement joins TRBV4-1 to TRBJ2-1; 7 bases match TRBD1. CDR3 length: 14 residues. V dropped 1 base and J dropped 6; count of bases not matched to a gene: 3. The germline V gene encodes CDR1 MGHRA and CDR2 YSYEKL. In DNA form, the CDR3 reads TGCGCCAGCAGCCAAGGAGGACAGGTCAATGAGCAGTTCTTC. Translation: CASSQGGQVNEQFF.

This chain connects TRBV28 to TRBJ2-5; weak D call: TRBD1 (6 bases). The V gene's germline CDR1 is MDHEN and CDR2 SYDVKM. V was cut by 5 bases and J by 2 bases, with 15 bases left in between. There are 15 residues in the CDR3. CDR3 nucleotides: TGTGCCAGCAGTGATCCCTCTGGACAGCAAGAGACCCAGTACTTC. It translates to CASSDPSGQQETQYF.

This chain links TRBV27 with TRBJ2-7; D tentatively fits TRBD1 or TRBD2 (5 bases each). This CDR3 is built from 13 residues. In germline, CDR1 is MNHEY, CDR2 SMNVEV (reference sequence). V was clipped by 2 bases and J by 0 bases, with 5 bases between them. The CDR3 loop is CASSLGTSYEQYF. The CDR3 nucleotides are TGTGCCAGCAGTTTAGGGACCTCCTACGAGCAGTACTTC.

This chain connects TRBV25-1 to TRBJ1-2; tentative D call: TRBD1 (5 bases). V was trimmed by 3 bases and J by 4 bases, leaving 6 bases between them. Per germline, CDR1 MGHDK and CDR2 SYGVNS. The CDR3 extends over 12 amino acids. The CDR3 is CASSDGGYGYTF. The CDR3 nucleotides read TGTGCCAGCAGTGACGGGGGCTATGGCTACACCTTC.

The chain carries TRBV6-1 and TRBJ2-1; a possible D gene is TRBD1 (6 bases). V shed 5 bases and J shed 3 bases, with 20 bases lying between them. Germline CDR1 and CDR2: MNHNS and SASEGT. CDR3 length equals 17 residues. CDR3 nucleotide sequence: TGTGCCAGCAGTCGGGACCCACAGGGCAATAACTACAATGAGCAGTTCTTC. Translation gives CASSRDPQGNNYNEQFF.